Presented here are 19 T cell receptor beta chains from one specimen sequenced in a study of T cells in Graves' hyperthyroidism and ophthalmopathy. Amplified TCR beta CDR3 regions came from RNA transcripts. HTBI primers were the set used in a first-round RT-PCR of the TCR CDR3. TCRdb called the multiplex PCR reads again in MiXCR, with one record for every CDR3 protein. The data hold about 360,000 distinct CDR3 sequences, with 15% to 19% observed a single time. The sequencing input was blood. The receptors shown here come from a woman aged 18-29 years with Graves' hyperthyroidism that later progressed to Graves' ophthalmopathy.

This clonotype has a count of ten or more. The chain carries TRBV7-2 and TRBJ2-7; TRBD1 or TRBD2 may be the D gene (6 bases each). Germline V gene sequence: CDR1 SGHTA, CDR2 FQGNSA. V was clipped by 5 bases and J by 7 bases, with 18 bases between them. The CDR3 is made up of 14 amino acids. The CDR3 DNA is TGTGCCAGCAGCCGCAGACAGGCTGGGGGGGAGCAGTACTTC. It codes for CASSRRQAGGEQYF.

This clonotype was seen at least ten times. The chain joins TRBV6-5 to TRBJ2-7; 12 nucleotides match TRBD1. CDR1 is MNHEY and CDR2 is SVGAGI in the germline V gene. Germline trimming cut 0 bases from V and 6 bases from J; bases unmatched to any gene: 6. This CDR3 comprises 16 residues. In DNA form, the CDR3 reads TGTGCCAGCAGTTACTCCCCCGGGACAGGGGGCGCCGAGCAGTACTTC. It yields the protein CASSYSPGTGGAEQYF.

This clonotype was found a few times. This chain uses TRBV12-3 or TRBV12-4 with TRBJ1-5; TRBD1 aligns across 7 bases. The CDR3 is 14 residues long. V gave up 6 bases and J gave up 4 bases; unmatched junction bases: 6. Written as DNA, the CDR3 is TGTGCCAGCAGGCCGACAGGGTGGAATCAGCCCCAGCATTTT. It codes for CASRPTGWNQPQHF.

The chain uses TRBV30 and TRBJ2-7; D not certain. V was trimmed by 2 bases and J by 2 bases, leaving 7 bases between them. The CDR3 runs to 12 residues. Germline values: CDR1 GTSNPN, CDR2 SVGIG (reference sequence). This CDR3 is CAWSLTPYEQYF. DNA of the CDR3: TGTGCCTGGAGTTTAACTCCCTACGAGCAGTACTTC.

The table lists this clonotype with many counts. This chain links TRBV28 with TRBJ2-7; TRBD1 aligns across 8 bases. Germline-derived CDR1 and CDR2 are MDHEN and SYDVKM. V lost 1 base and J lost 3; bases outside the gene matches: 11. The CDR3 is 17 residues long. The CDR3 sequence: CASSLSDLQGEFYEQYF. The CDR3 coding sequence is TGTGCCAGCAGTTTATCCGACCTACAGGGGGAGTTCTACGAGCAGTACTTC.

The chain links TRBV4-3 to TRBJ2-7; TRBD2 aligns across 8 bases. Germline CDR1 LGHNA, CDR2 YSLEER. The CDR3 is made up of 16 amino acids. The V segment lost 5 bases and the J segment 0 bases; nucleotides outside the gene matches: 9. The CDR3: CASSKALAGSSYEQYF. For the CDR3, the DNA is TGCGCCAGCAGCAAGGCCTTAGCGGGAAGCTCCTACGAGCAGTACTTC.

This clonotype was seen at least ten times. The J gene is TRBJ1-4, the V gene TRBV3-1; 7 bases are shared with TRBD1. The germline V gene encodes CDR1 LGHDT and CDR2 YNNKEL (reference sequence). This CDR3 is 15 amino acids long. With V trimmed by 6 bases and J by 10 bases, 14 bases remained unmatched. This CDR3 is CASSPRTGRDGKLFF. The CDR3 DNA sequence: TGTGCCAGCAGTCCTCGGACAGGACGGGATGGAAAACTGTTTTTT.

This clonotype occurred many times. The gene calls are TRBV18 and TRBJ2-5; D perhaps matches TRBD1 (5 bases). Trimming removed 5 bases at V and 4 bases at J, with 11 bases between. The CDR3 is 13 residues long. Germline V gives CDR1 KGHSH, CDR2 LQKENI. The CDR3 coding sequence is TGTGCCAGCTCAAACAGGCAGGGAGAGACCCAGTACTTC. Translating it yields CASSNRQGETQYF.

The chain carries TRBV7-8 and TRBJ2-3; 9 bases align to TRBD2. V lost 1 base and J lost 6; bases outside the gene matches: 17. The CDR3 spans 19 residues. Germline CDR1 SGHVS, CDR2 FQNEAQ. Written as DNA, the CDR3 is TGTGCCAGCAGCTTAGGGAGGCCCCGGGGCGGGAGGGCCTCGGATACGCAGTATTTT. Its protein is CASSLGRPRGGRASDTQYF.

This clonotype was seen at least ten times. This rearrangement joins TRBV12-3 or TRBV12-4 to TRBJ1-2; D is unclear. The CDR3 is made up of 14 amino acids. Trimming removed 7 bases at V and 7 bases at J, with 19 bases between. The CDR3 sequence is CASNYDVGQVGYTF. In DNA form, the CDR3 reads TGTGCCAGCAACTACGACGTAGGCCAGGTTGGCTACACCTTC.

V and J are TRBV15 and TRBJ1-3; TRBD1 might be the D (5 bases). The CDR3 runs 18 residues. Germline V CDR1 and CDR2: LNHNV, YYDKDF (reference sequence). V lost 0 bases, J lost 1 base, and 16 bases lay in between. The CDR3 loop is CATSREFGQGSSGNTIYF. The CDR3 DNA sequence: TGTGCCACCAGCAGAGAATTCGGGCAGGGCTCATCTGGAAACACCATATATTTT.

As to this clonotype: A single base separates this from a much larger clone, so it may be a read error. V gene TRBV14 combines with J gene TRBJ2-7; D is possibly TRBD1 (5 bases). The CDR3 runs to 12 residues. Germline V gene data show CDR1 as SGHDN and CDR2 as FVKESK. The CDR3 bases are TGTGCCAGCGGCCAAGCAGGGTCCGAGCAGTACTTC. Translated, it gives CASGQAGSEQYF.

Only a few counts were recorded for this clonotype. This chain joins TRBV5-6 and TRBJ1-2, with D possibly matching TRBD1 (5 bases). Between the trimmed V and J ends, which lost 4 bases and 2 bases, there was a span of 9 bases. The CDR3 consists of 13 residues. The V gene's germline CDR1 is SGHDT and CDR2 YYEEEE. CDR3 residues: CASSAPGNYGYTF. In nucleotides, the CDR3 is TGTGCCAGCAGCGCCCCAGGGAACTATGGCTACACCTTC. The complete variable domain, with remaining parts taken from reference TRBV5-6 and TRBJ1-2, reads DAGVTQSPTHLIKTRGQQVTLRCSPKSGHDTVSWYQQALGQGPQFIFQYYEEEERQRGNFPDRFSGHQFPNYSSELNVNALLLGDSALYLCASSAPGNYGYTFGSGTRLTVV.

This clonotype has only a few counts. The rearrangement uses TRBV30 and TRBJ2-7; D remains ambiguous. This CDR3 has 15 amino acids. From germline, CDR1 is GTSNPN and CDR2 SVGIG (reference sequence). Trimming shortened V by 3 bases and J by 5 bases, and 20 bases separated the two germline ends. CDR3 sequence: CAWSPSDSVLNEQYF. CDR3 in DNA: TGTGCCTGGAGCCCGAGCGATTCCGTCCTGAACGAGCAGTACTTC.

This clonotype was detected ten times or more. The chain joins TRBV18 to TRBJ2-1; no firm D call. Trimming stripped 2 bases from V and 4 bases from J, with 12 bases between. From germline, CDR1 is KGHSH and CDR2 LQKENI. The CDR3 totals 15 residues. Here the CDR3 DNA reads TGTGCCAGCTCACCAGAAAACGGGTATTACAATGAGCAGTTCTTC. Translation gives CASSPENGYYNEQFF.

In its sample, this clonotype was seen many times. This chain links TRBV27 with TRBJ2-5, with 9 bases aligning to TRBD2. The J segment lost 2 bases and the V segment lost 4 bases, leaving 5 bases of the junction unmatched. The CDR3 loop spans 15 amino acids. Germline V gene data show CDR1 as MNHEY and CDR2 as SMNVEV (reference sequence). The CDR3 is CASSSASGVQETQYF. CDR3 sequence (DNA): TGTGCCAGCAGTTCCGCTAGCGGGGTACAAGAGACCCAGTACTTC.

Note on this clonotype: A much larger clone sits a single nucleotide away, making a read error possible. This chain joins TRBV2 and TRBJ2-7, with 7 nucleotides matching TRBD1. CDR3 length equals 16 residues. In germline, CDR1 is SNHLY, CDR2 FYNNEI. CDR3 residues: CTSRQFFFRDRYEQYF. Here the CDR3 DNA reads TGTACCAGCAGGCAATTTTTTTTCCGGGACAGATACGAGCAGTACTTC.

The chain links TRBV7-9 to TRBJ2-1; TRBD2 matches 11 bases. The junction had 7 bases not matched to a gene; V was cut back by 3 bases and J by 3 bases. This CDR3 is built from 17 residues. In germline, CDR1 is SEHNR, CDR2 FQNEAQ (reference sequence). The CDR3 coding sequence is TGTGCCAGCAGCTTCCACCCGACTAGCGGGAACTACAATGAGCAGTTCTTC. Translation: CASSFHPTSGNYNEQFF.

This clonotype was counted many times. The junction departs from germline at one end; a sequencing error may be responsible. The chain joins TRBV5-1 to TRBJ2-3; 7 bases match TRBD1. Looked up from germline, CDR1 is SGHRS and CDR2 is YFSETQ. This CDR3 contains 14 residues. This CDR3 reads CASSLDRSTDTQYF. In nucleotides, the CDR3 is TGTGCCAGCAGTTTGGACAGGAGCACAGATACGCAGTATTTT.